This T cell receptor beta chain appears in the sequencing data of a study of blood T cell repertoires in COVID-19. Original analysis: Estimates of nucleated cell counts were drawn from the amplification of reference gene primers. The data were produced by immunoSEQ multiplex PCR, yet TCRdb's version contains in-frame clones alone and is incomplete. From that table come the V and J calls and clone size; the DNA was used to work out D and trimming. The table includes around 310,000 clones, around 90% detected once. The germline CDR1 and CDR2 sequences are LNHDA and SQIVND (reference sequence). The CDR3 length is 17 residues. The trim removed 4 bases at V and 1 base at J, leaving 8 bases unmatched.

The gene calls are TRBV19 and TRBJ2-3, with 10 bases identical to TRBD2. The sample taken for sequencing was peripheral blood. This TCR derives from a middle-aged woman with COVID-19, enrolled during active disease. CDR3 in DNA: TGTGCCAGTAGTAGCCCTGAGACTAGCGGGCGCACAGATACGCAGTATTTT. Translated: CASSSPETSGRTDTQYF.